A single sample gave rise to the 19 T cell receptor beta chains below, sequenced in a study of blood T cells in healthy people across ages. Then a second PCR, running about 6 to 12 cycles, was carried out with a sample-barcoded 5' primer and a J-beta primer mix. TCRdb redid the calling of the 5' RACE reads with MiXCR, one entry per CDR3 protein. The table lists more than 1,000,000 distinct CDR3 sequences, roughly 24% of them singletons, with approximately 0.7% in the top ten. A further study also used this sample, focusing on T cells of mothers and their children.

The material sequenced was blood. The receptors derive from a girl under 10 years old in good health.

The chain joins TRBV2 to TRBJ2-4; possibly TRBD1 for D (6 bases). Germline assignment: CDR1 SNHLY and CDR2 FYNNEI. This CDR3 is 14 amino acids long. V lost 7 bases and J 4 bases, leaving 14 bases between the germline ends. The CDR3 sequence: CASTGDTRKNIQYF. CDR3 coding DNA: TGTGCCAGCACCGGGGACACACGAAAAAACATTCAGTACTTC.

The chain employs TRBV29-1 and TRBJ2-3; 10 nucleotides match TRBD2. The CDR3 length is 13 residues. V gave up 5 bases and J gave up 1 base; unmatched junction bases: 0. Germline V gives CDR1 SQVTM, CDR2 ANQGSEA. In DNA form, the CDR3 reads TGCAGCGTTCTAGCGGGGGGCACAGATACGCAGTATTTT. Translation: CSVLAGGTDTQYF.

V usage is TRBV4-1 and J usage is TRBJ2-5; TRBD2 is a possible D gene (5 bases). The closer fit of TRBJ2-1 to the DNA end suggests the J call may be wrong. The CDR3 runs 14 residues. Per germline, CDR1 MGHRA and CDR2 YSYEKL. This CDR3 is CASSHPVRVDEQFF. The CDR3 DNA follows: TGCGCCAGCAGCCACCCCGTGAGGGTTGATGAGCAGTTCTTC.

V gene TRBV20-1 combines with J gene TRBJ2-1, with D hard to call. V was shortened by 3 bases and J by 8 bases, with 11 bases between the two germline ends. Per germline, CDR1 DFQATT and CDR2 SNEGSKA (reference sequence). There are 12 residues in the CDR3. The CDR3 DNA is TGCAGTGCTAGTTTTAGGATTCATGAGCAGTTCTTC. Translation: CSASFRIHEQFF.

This sequence joins TRBV4-2 and TRBJ2-1; TRBD2 agrees at 10 bases. The V gene's germline CDR1 is LGHNA and CDR2 YNFKEQ. The CDR3 is made up of 20 amino acids. J was trimmed by 0 bases and V by 0 bases; bases with no gene match: 11. Here the CDR3 reads CASSQDRASGGFSSYNEQFF. The CDR3 DNA is TGTGCCAGCAGCCAAGATAGGGCTAGCGGGGGTTTCAGCTCCTACAATGAGCAGTTCTTC.

V is TRBV25-1 and J is TRBJ2-6, with D unclear. CDR3 length equals 15 residues. V was clipped by 1 base and J by 0 bases, with 4 bases between them. The germline V gene encodes CDR1 MGHDK and CDR2 SYGVNS. The CDR3 DNA follows: TGTGCCAGCAGTGAATTTTCCTCTGGGGCCAACGTCCTGACTTTC. This gives the protein CASSEFSSGANVLTF.

This rearrangement joins TRBV20-1 to TRBJ2-1; perhaps TRBD2 as D (6 bases). V shed 0 bases and J shed 3 bases, with 15 bases lying between them. This CDR3 has 16 residues. Germline V gene lookup returns CDR1 DFQATT and CDR2 SNEGSKA (reference sequence). The CDR3 sequence: CSARDLAGLDYNEQFF. The DNA for the CDR3 is TGCAGTGCTAGAGATCTTGCGGGGTTAGACTACAATGAGCAGTTCTTC.

V is TRBV7-2 and J is TRBJ2-5, with D hard to call. The J call may not be correct, given that the DNA end is closer to TRBJ2-1. Germline lookup yields CDR1 SGHTA and CDR2 FQGNSA. This CDR3 region has 12 residues. CDR3 in DNA: TGTGCCAGCAGCGATCTCCTTACTGAGCAGTTCTTC. Amino acid sequence: CASSDLLTEQFF.

The rearrangement uses TRBV20-1 and TRBJ1-1; the D is unclear. Germline CDR1 DFQATT, CDR2 SNEGSKA (reference sequence). The CDR3 sequence is 11 residues long. V was pared by 4 bases and J by 0 bases, with 3 bases between. The CDR3 nucleotides are TGCAGTGCTATGGTGAACACTGAAGCTTTCTTT. This codes for CSAMVNTEAFF.

V is TRBV12-3 or TRBV12-4 and J is TRBJ2-1; D ambiguous. Trimming took 5 bases from V and 2 from J, leaving 7 bases between them. This CDR3 spans 13 amino acids. The CDR3: CASSPVAYNEQFF. CDR3 DNA sequence: TGTGCCAGCAGTCCGGTGGCCTACAATGAGCAGTTCTTC.

This clonotype has only one observation. In DNA form, the CDR3 reads TGTGCCAGCATTCGGGACGAGCAGTTCTTC. Translating gives CASIRDEQFF. The chain is built from TRBV6-5 and TRBJ2-1, with D perhaps assigned TRBD1 or TRBD2 (5 bases each). The CDR3 runs 10 residues. Germline V gene data show CDR1 as MNHEY and CDR2 as SVGAGI. Between the trimmed V and J ends, which lost 7 bases and 10 bases, there was a span of 8 bases.

V is TRBV6-5 and J is TRBJ2-5, with 8 positions matching TRBD2. V shed 7 bases, J shed 7 bases, and the junction held 14 bases outside the gene matches. The CDR3 has 15 residues. Germline lookup yields CDR1 MNHEY and CDR2 SVGAGI. CDR3 sequence reads: CASTPGGTSVGTQYF. The CDR3 nucleotides are TGTGCCAGCACCCCTGGGGGGACTAGTGTGGGGACCCAGTACTTC.

The V gene is TRBV6-1, the J gene TRBJ2-4; 7 bases line up with TRBD1. The CDR3 loop spans 13 amino acids. Germline CDR1 and CDR2: MNHNS and SASEGT. The V segment lost 6 bases and the J segment 10 bases; nucleotides outside the gene matches: 9. For the CDR3, the DNA is TGTGCCAGCAGGGGGACAGCCGTCGGGATTCAGTACTTC. Its translation: CASRGTAVGIQYF.

The chain combines TRBV29-1 with TRBJ2-3; D possibly matches TRBD1 or TRBD2 (5 bases each). Trimming pared 3 bases from V and 10 bases from J, leaving 17 bases between. The CDR3 is made up of 13 amino acids. CDR1 is SQVTM and CDR2 is ANQGSEA in the germline V gene. This chain's CDR3 is CSVDGRDEGSQYF. In DNA, the CDR3 is TGCAGCGTTGATGGACGGGATGAGGGGTCGCAGTATTTT.

This clonotype has just a few counts. The chain uses TRBV28 and TRBJ1-6, with a tentative D call TRBD1 (5 bases). The V end was cut by 5 bases, the J end by 11 bases, with 13 bases between. The length of the CDR3 is 13 residues. The germline V gene encodes CDR1 MDHEN and CDR2 SYDVKM. The CDR3 region is CASSPPGATPLHF. The CDR3 DNA is TGTGCCAGCAGTCCCCCCGGGGCGACACCCCTCCACTTT.

This rearrangement joins TRBV12-3 or TRBV12-4 to TRBJ1-2; D is undetermined. Trimming took 3 bases from V and 2 from J, leaving 10 bases between them. This CDR3 contains 14 residues. CDR3 in amino acids: CASSFGTLNYGYTF. CDR3 coding DNA: TGTGCCAGCAGTTTCGGCACCCTGAACTATGGCTACACCTTC.

This clonotype was seen at least ten times. The CDR3 DNA sequence: TGTGCCAGCAGCTTCGGACTAGTAGGCAATGAGCAGTTCTTC. Translating it yields CASSFGLVGNEQFF. V and J are TRBV7-2 and TRBJ2-1; 7 bases are shared with TRBD2. Per the germline V gene, CDR1 is SGHTA and CDR2 is FQGNSA. The CDR3 runs to 14 residues. With 3 bases clipped from V and 6 bases from J, the junction kept 5 bases outside the gene matches.

As concerns this clonotype: The junction departs from germline at one end; a sequencing error may be responsible. This chain connects TRBV5-5 to TRBJ1-4; D unresolved. From germline, CDR1 is SGHKS and CDR2 YYEKEE (reference sequence). The length of the CDR3 is 13 residues. For the CDR3, the DNA is TGTACCAGCAGCTTTGGACTGCTGGAAAAACTGTTTTTT. This codes for CTSSFGLLEKLFF.

For this clonotype: One junction end disagrees with the germline gene, perhaps due to a read error. This chain links TRBV6-5 with TRBJ1-1; tentatively, D is TRBD1 (5 bases). CDR3 length: 15 amino acids. Per the germline V gene, CDR1 is MNHEY and CDR2 is SVGAGI. In nucleotides, the CDR3 is TGTGCCAGCAGTTACTCGAATGTGGGGGGAACTGGAGCTTTCTTT. This translates into CASSYSNVGGTGAFF.